The T cell receptor beta chain under discussion was sequenced for a study of blood T cell repertoires in COVID-19. Across the study: Nucleic acid was either cDNA or gDNA, and it came from T cells, B-cell-depleted T cells, or PBMCs.

From germline, CDR1 is KGHDR and CDR2 SFDVKD. This CDR3 is built from 13 residues. The V gene lost 4 bases and the J gene lost 7 bases, with 9 bases spanning the gap. Libraries were prepared by immunoSEQ multiplex PCR; TCRdb keeps only in-frame clonotypes and omits some of them. The sample has 380,000 or so clones, approximately 88% seen once. The TCR was taken from a man aged 35 to 55 with acute or convalescent COVID-19. The chain combines TRBV24-1 with TRBJ2-2; a possible D gene is TRBD1 (6 bases). The sequencing sample was made of peripheral blood. CDR3 DNA sequence: TGTGCCACCAGTGACCAGGGGTTCGGGGAGCTGTTTTTT. This encodes CATSDQGFGELFF.